These T cell receptor beta chains were read from a single sample in a study of blood T cell repertoires in COVID-19. This table comes from immunoSEQ multiplex PCR, and its TCRdb copy is limited to in-frame clones, with some not included. The data show over 200,000 clones, over 70% seen once. Sequencing input: peripheral blood. These receptors all come from a woman in her fifties or sixties with acute or convalescent COVID-19. CDR3s include the opening cysteine and the closing phenylalanine or tryptophan. A D gene is named only where the DNA matches it firmly. Clone size is shown for a subset of rows, as once, few, many or a class of expanded clone.

-	-	TRBV6-5	TRBJ2-3	CASRIGAGTTDTQYF	TGTGCCAGCAGAATAGGGGCGGGAACCACAGATACGCAGTATTTT
-	-	TRBV19	TRBJ1-1	CATSDRQNTEAFF	TGTGCCACCTCGGACAGACAGAACACTGAAGCTTTCTTT
TRBD2	-	TRBV11-2	TRBJ2-2	CASSLRGRLAVNTGELFF	TGTGCCAGCAGCTTGAGGGGGCGACTAGCGGTGAACACCGGGGAGCTGTTTTTT
-	-	TRBV24-1	TRBJ2-1	CATSDLEAAYNEQFF	TGTGCCACCAGTGATTTAGAAGCGGCTTACAATGAGCAGTTCTTC
TRBD1	-	TRBV3-1/TRBV3-2	TRBJ2-1	CASSQGTGHPFNEQFF	TGTGCCAGCAGCCAAGGGACAGGGCATCCTTTCAATGAGCAGTTCTTC
-	-	TRBV5-1	TRBJ1-1	CASSLVGVTEAFF	TGCGCCAGCAGCTTGGTCGGGGTCACTGAAGCTTTCTTT
TRBD2	-	TRBV7-8	TRBJ2-1	CASCPSAGGSNEQFF	TGTGCCAGCTGTCCTTCTGCGGGAGGCTCCAATGAGCAGTTCTTC
TRBD2	-	TRBV3-1/TRBV3-2	TRBJ2-1	CASSLWGFSGIDNEQFF	TGTGCCAGCAGCCTGTGGGGTTTTAGCGGGATTGACAATGAGCAGTTCTTC
TRBD1	-	TRBV6-6	TRBJ1-1	CATVGRGRNTEAFF	TGTGCCACCGTGGGCAGGGGGCGGAACACTGAAGCTTTCTTT
TRBD2	-	TRBV5-1	TRBJ2-7	CASSELAGGGNEQYF	TGCGCCAGCAGCGAGCTAGCGGGAGGAGGGAACGAGCAGTACTTC
-	few	TRBV27	TRBJ1-1	CASSPGGDTEAFF	TGTGCCAGCAGTCCTGGGGGGGACACTGAAGCTTTCTTT
-	-	TRBV6-5	TRBJ1-4	CASRTGTSNEKLFF	TGTGCCAGCAGGACGGGGACTTCGAATGAAAAACTGTTTTTT
TRBD1	-	TRBV14	TRBJ1-2	CASSQKTGGNGYTF	TGTGCCAGCAGCCAAAAAACAGGGGGCAATGGCTACACCTTC
-	-	TRBV5-1	TRBJ2-1	CASSLGYSYNEQFF	TGCGCCAGCAGCTTGGGGTACAGTTACAATGAGCAGTTCTTC
-	-	TRBV6-5	TRBJ2-7	CASTAAGLYEQYF	TGTGCCAGCACGGCGGCCGGCCTCTACGAGCAGTACTTC
-	-	TRBV7-2	TRBJ1-6	CASSLDTGNSPLHF	TGTGCCAGCAGCTTAGATACAGGGAATTCACCCCTCCACTTT
-	-	TRBV24-1	TRBJ2-6	CATSGGGNGANVLTF	TGTGCCACCAGTGGGGGGGGCAATGGGGCCAACGTCCTGACTTTC
-	-	TRBV19	TRBJ2-2	CASSIYGPTGELFF	TGTGCCAGTAGTATTTATGGGCCCACCGGGGAGCTGTTTTTT
TRBD1	once	TRBV11-2	TRBJ1-3	CASGQGSAGNTIYF	TGTGCCAGCGGACAGGGGTCCGCTGGAAACACCATATATTTT
TRBD1	-	TRBV11-2	TRBJ2-3	CASSPPTGESTDTQYF	TGTGCCAGCAGCCCCCCGACAGGGGAGAGCACAGATACGCAGTATTTT
-	-	TRBV27	TRBJ1-2	CASSLEGSYGYTF	TGTGCCAGCAGTTTAGAAGGGAGCTATGGCTACACCTTC
-	-	TRBV18	TRBJ2-5	CASSPSGGQETQYF	TGTGCCAGCTCTCCCAGTGGTGGCCAAGAGACCCAGTACTTC
TRBD2	-	TRBV9	TRBJ2-3	CASSGSGSTDTQYF	TGTGCCAGCAGTGGTAGCGGGAGCACAGATACGCAGTATTTT
-	once	TRBV10-2	TRBJ1-5	CATGRPGDPWEPQHF	TGCGCCACCGGGAGACCTGGGGACCCTTGGGAGCCCCAGCATTTT
TRBD2	-	TRBV5-6	TRBJ2-1	CASSPGLAGRGNEQFF	TGTGCCAGCAGCCCGGGACTAGCGGGAAGAGGCAATGAGCAGTTCTTC
-	-	TRBV7-3	TRBJ1-6	CASSLGGYYSPLHF	TGTGCCAGCAGCTTAGGGGGGTACTATTCACCCCTCCACTTT
TRBD1	-	TRBV19	TRBJ2-1	CASSLGQGYNEQFF	TGTGCCAGTAGCCTCGGACAGGGGTACAATGAGCAGTTCTTC
-	large	TRBV28	TRBJ1-1	CASGDAQPNTEAFF	TGTGCCAGCGGAGACGCCCAACCCAACACTGAAGCTTTCTTT
-	-	TRBV30	TRBJ2-7	CAWSVTSYEQYF	TGTGCCTGGAGTGTAACCAGCTACGAGCAGTACTTC
-	-	TRBV28	TRBJ2-1	CASSLVRGTNEQFF	TGTGCCAGCAGTTTAGTAAGAGGTACGAATGAGCAGTTCTTC
TRBD1	-	TRBV27	TRBJ2-2	CAARGHRTGELFF	TGTGCAGCCAGGGGGCATCGCACCGGGGAGCTGTTTTTT
-	-	TRBV2	TRBJ2-1	CASSQDYPGNNEQFF	TGTGCCAGCAGCCAGGACTACCCGGGGAACAATGAGCAGTTCTTC
-	-	TRBV7-3	TRBJ2-6	CASSWEPWGSGANVLTF	TGTGCCAGCAGCTGGGAGCCCTGGGGCTCTGGGGCCAACGTCCTGACTTTC
-	-	TRBV27	TRBJ1-2	CASSLYHRILADYGYTF	TGTGCCAGCAGTTTATACCACAGGATCTTAGCGGACTATGGCTACACCTTC
TRBD1	-	TRBV29-1	TRBJ2-5	CSVEAPPGQGVETQYF	TGCAGCGTTGAAGCTCCACCGGGACAGGGGGTAGAGACCCAGTACTTC
-	-	TRBV5-6	TRBJ1-3	CASSFGRFGNTIYF	TGTGCCAGCAGCTTTGGGCGTTTCGGAAACACCATATATTTT
-	-	TRBV24-1	TRBJ2-5	CATGRGGGEETQYF	TGTGCCACCGGACGTGGCGGCGGGGAAGAGACCCAGTACTTC
-	-	TRBV5-6	TRBJ1-5	CASSTGGAAQHF	TGTGCCAGCAGCACCGGAGGGGCAGCCCAGCATTTT
TRBD1	-	TRBV18	TRBJ2-2	CASSHGTGDTGELFF	TGTGCCAGCTCACACGGGACAGGAGACACCGGGGAGCTGTTTTTT
-	-	TRBV5-8	TRBJ2-3	CASSWGLRFTDTQYF	TGTGCCAGCAGCTGGGGCTTGCGGTTCACAGATACGCAGTATTTT
TRBD2	many	TRBV11-2	TRBJ2-3	CASSLDRASGSEDTQYF	TGTGCCAGCAGCTTAGATCGGGCTAGCGGGAGCGAAGATACGCAGTATTTT
TRBD2	-	TRBV15	TRBJ2-1	CATSRDHIGTNYEDEQFF	TGTGCCACCAGCAGAGATCATATTGGGACTAACTACGAAGATGAGCAGTTCTTC
TRBD1	-	TRBV19	TRBJ1-5	CASSIRRGPEQPQHF	TGTGCCAGTAGTATCCGTAGGGGGCCGGAACAGCCCCAGCATTTT
TRBD2	few	TRBV6-2/TRBV6-3	TRBJ2-3	CASSYVAGEADTQYF	TGTGCCAGCAGTTATGTAGCGGGAGAGGCAGATACGCAGTATTTT
TRBD2	-	TRBV5-6	TRBJ2-2	CASSLGLAGLGELFF	TGTGCCAGCAGCTTGGGGCTAGCGGGCCTCGGGGAGCTGTTTTTT
TRBD1	-	TRBV7-6	TRBJ1-6	CASSLSTGSNSPLHF	TGTGCCAGCAGCTTATCGACAGGGAGCAATTCACCCCTCCACTTT
TRBD2	-	TRBV20-1	TRBJ2-7	CSASPSSGSFEQYF	TGCAGTGCTAGTCCGTCTAGCGGGAGTTTCGAGCAGTACTTC
-	-	TRBV7-8	TRBJ2-1	CASSRQRGNEQFF	TGTGCCAGCAGCCGTCAAAGAGGGAATGAGCAGTTCTTC
TRBD2	-	TRBV4-1	TRBJ2-7	CASSQGMGLAAFYEQYF	TGCGCCAGCAGCCAAGGAATGGGACTAGCGGCCTTCTACGAGCAGTACTTC
TRBD1	-	TRBV6-5	TRBJ1-5	CASSQGTAGNQPQHF	TGTGCCAGCAGTCAGGGGACAGCGGGCAATCAGCCCCAGCATTTT
TRBD1	few	TRBV28	TRBJ1-5	CASVRDRGSNQPQHF	TGTGCCAGCGTCCGGGACAGGGGCAGCAATCAGCCCCAGCATTTT
-	-	TRBV7-2	TRBJ1-4	CASSFREGANEKLFF	TGTGCCAGCAGCTTCCGGGAGGGGGCTAATGAAAAACTGTTTTTT
TRBD1	-	TRBV2	TRBJ1-4	CASSEPGQGIKLFF	TGTGCCAGCAGTGAACCGGGACAGGGAATAAAACTGTTTTTT
TRBD2	once	TRBV5-1	TRBJ2-7	CASSLVSGRSPSYEQYF	TGCGCCAGCAGCTTGGTTAGCGGGAGGTCCCCCTCCTACGAGCAGTACTTC
TRBD1	-	TRBV11-2	TRBJ1-2	CASRWDRGSPSYGYTF	TGTGCCAGCAGGTGGGACAGGGGGTCTCCGTCCTATGGCTACACCTTC
-	-	TRBV12-3/TRBV12-4	TRBJ2-2	CASSSVPGELFF	TGTGCCAGCAGTTCAGTCCCCGGGGAGCTGTTTTTT
-	few	TRBV28	TRBJ1-5	CASTQRATPNSNQPQHF	TGTGCCAGCACTCAACGCGCGACACCTAATAGCAATCAGCCCCAGCATTTT
-	-	TRBV9	TRBJ2-3	CASSVEPNSRGGTDTQYF	TGTGCCAGCAGCGTAGAGCCCAACTCCAGGGGCGGGACAGATACGCAGTATTTT
TRBD2	-	TRBV10-3	TRBJ2-5	CAISLGLAGGPGETQYF	TGTGCCATCAGTCTAGGACTAGCGGGAGGGCCTGGAGAGACCCAGTACTTC
TRBD1	-	TRBV19	TRBJ2-6	CASSPGQGVSGANVLTF	TGTGCCAGTAGTCCCGGACAGGGTGTATCTGGGGCCAACGTCCTGACTTTC